Listed here are 23 T cell receptor beta chains from one sample, sequenced in a study of T cells after yellow fever vaccination. TCRdb used MiXCR to reprocess the 5' RACE reads, holding one entry per CDR3 protein. The sample has hundreds of thousands of distinct CDR3 sequences, approximately 8% seen once; the top ten hold 17%. Here the sequenced sample was PBMCs, taken roughly 45 days after the first yellow fever vaccination. The receptors derive from a man aged 18 to 30 who received the YFV17D yellow fever vaccine.

This clonotype was recorded a few times. The chain combines TRBV7-2 with TRBJ2-1, with 9 bases lining up with TRBD2. Germline trimming cut 1 base from V and 9 bases from J; bases unmatched to any gene: 7. The CDR3 loop spans 15 amino acids. Germline loops: CDR1 SGHTA, CDR2 FQGNSA. The DNA of the CDR3 is TGTGCCAGCAGCTTAGTGGCGGGGGGGCCGGCTGAGCAGTTCTTC. It encodes CASSLVAGGPAEQFF.

The chain couples TRBV4-2 to TRBJ2-3, with 9 nucleotides matching TRBD1. Germline loops: CDR1 LGHNA, CDR2 YNFKEQ. The CDR3 extends over 15 amino acids. Trimming at V came to 0 bases and at J to 7 bases, leaving 5 bases not matched to a gene. The CDR3 reads CASSQDTGGANTQYF. As DNA, the CDR3 is TGTGCCAGCAGCCAAGATACAGGGGGCGCAAATACGCAGTATTTT.

This clonotype was counted between two and nine times. The chain couples TRBV2 to TRBJ2-5; tentative D call: TRBD2 (6 bases). Germline V gives CDR1 SNHLY, CDR2 FYNNEI. The CDR3 is 13 residues long. The ends were cut back, 6 bases at V and 3 bases at J, with 11 bases in the middle. CDR3: CASRGDLEETQYF. The CDR3 DNA sequence: TGTGCCAGCAGGGGGGACTTGGAAGAGACCCAGTACTTC. The full variable domain, with the rest looked up from reference TRBV2 and TRBJ2-5, is EPEVTQTPSHQVTQMGQEVILRCVPISNHLYFYWYRQILGQKVEFLVSFYNNEISEKSEIFDDQFSVERPDGSNFTLKIRSTKLEDSAMYFCASRGDLEETQYFGPGTRLLVL.

This rearrangement joins TRBV27 to TRBJ1-2; 9 nucleotides align to TRBD1. The CDR3 is 13 residues long. J was trimmed by 8 bases and V by 6 bases; bases with no gene match: 7. Germline V gives CDR1 MNHEY, CDR2 SMNVEV (reference sequence). This chain's CDR3 is CASSRQGDWGYTF. The CDR3 nucleotides are TGTGCCAGCAGCAGACAGGGGGATTGGGGCTACACCTTC.

The chain combines TRBV7-2 with TRBJ2-5; TRBD2 is a possible D gene (6 bases). CDR1 SGHTA and CDR2 FQGNSA come from the germline V gene. The CDR3 has 15 amino acids. Between the trimmed V and J ends, which lost 5 bases and 2 bases, there was a span of 15 bases. The chain's CDR3 is CASSDNRELQETQYF. CDR3 nucleotides: TGTGCCAGCAGCGACAACCGGGAGCTACAAGAGACCCAGTACTTC.

The chain combines TRBV30 with TRBJ1-6, with TRBD1 identical over 8 bases. This CDR3 is 15 amino acids long. Germline trimming cut 0 bases from V and 9 bases from J; bases unmatched to any gene: 7. The germline CDR1 and CDR2 sequences are GTSNPN and SVGIG (reference sequence). CDR3 DNA sequence: TGTGCCTGGAGTGTACCGGACAGGGAAGGTTCACCCCTCCACTTT. The encoded protein is CAWSVPDREGSPLHF. Full variable domain (rest looked up from reference TRBV30 and TRBJ1-6): SQTIHQWPATLVQPVGSPLSLECTVEGTSNPNLYWYRQAAGRGLQLLFYSVGIGQISSEVPQNLSASRPQDRQFILSSKKLLLSDSGFYLCAWSVPDREGSPLHFGNGTRLTVT.

This clonotype was seen more than once but under ten times. This rearrangement joins TRBV12-3 or TRBV12-4 to TRBJ1-2; 9 bases match TRBD1. The length of the CDR3 is 15 residues. V gave up 5 bases and J gave up 8 bases; unmatched junction bases: 12. The CDR3 DNA follows: TGTGCCAGCAGTCCTTCGGACAGGGGAAGTAGAGGCTACACCTTC. Translating it yields CASSPSDRGSRGYTF.

In its sample, this clonotype was seen a few times. The V and J genes are TRBV20-1 and TRBJ2-3; D tentatively fits TRBD1 or TRBD2 (5 bases each). Trimming stripped 3 bases from V and 2 bases from J, with 9 bases between. The CDR3 spans 13 residues. Germline CDR1 is DFQATT and CDR2 is SNEGSKA (reference sequence). The CDR3 spells CSARGDHTDTQYF. In DNA form, the CDR3 reads TGCAGTGCTAGGGGGGACCACACAGATACGCAGTATTTT.

The V call is TRBV28, the J call TRBJ2-1; D is possibly TRBD2 (5 bases). Germline CDR1 is MDHEN and CDR2 is SYDVKM. Trimming took 7 bases from V and 4 from J, leaving 17 bases between them. This CDR3 is built from 15 residues. The CDR3 nucleotides are TGTGCCAGCACATCATTAGGACTTGGATACAATGAGCAGTTCTTC. It encodes CASTSLGLGYNEQFF.

In its sample, this clonotype was seen a few times. This chain connects TRBV6-5 to TRBJ2-4; D remains ambiguous. V dropped 0 bases and J dropped 2 bases, with 20 bases sitting between them. This CDR3 contains 19 residues. Germline lookup yields CDR1 MNHEY and CDR2 SVGAGI. CDR3 sequence reads: CASSYSRPPDLGTKNIQYF. DNA of the CDR3: TGTGCCAGCAGTTACTCGCGCCCCCCAGATCTTGGGACCAAAAACATTCAGTACTTC.

The chain uses TRBV28 and TRBJ2-4; 7 bases align to TRBD1. Germline V lookup: CDR1 MDHEN, CDR2 SYDVKM. The V and J ends lost 5 bases and 0 bases, in that order; junction bases with no gene match: 10. The CDR3 runs to 17 residues. The CDR3 sequence is CASSPLGQGVAKNIQYF. The DNA for the CDR3 is TGTGCCAGCAGTCCCCTCGGTCAGGGGGTAGCCAAAAACATTCAGTACTTC.

V is TRBV7-3 and J is TRBJ2-3, with a tentative D call TRBD1 (6 bases). V lost 4 bases to trimming and J lost 6 bases, with 14 bases between them. This CDR3 has 14 amino acids. Per the germline V gene, CDR1 is SGHTA and CDR2 is FQGTGA. CDR3 coding DNA: TGTGCCAGCAGCTCCCAACAGGGACCGGATACGCAGTATTTT. Translating it yields CASSSQQGPDTQYF.

A remark on this clonotype: The CDR3 does not close with the conserved phenylalanine or tryptophan, likely indicating a read error. This chain joins TRBV7-9 and TRBJ2-1; D is uncertain. Trimming pared 7 bases from V and 0 bases from J, leaving 7 bases between. The CDR3 totals 13 residues. CDR1 SEHNR and CDR2 FQNEAQ come from the germline V gene (reference sequence). The CDR3 coding sequence is TGTGCCAGCACCGCAAGCTCCTACAATGAGCAGTTCTCC. The encoded protein is CASTASSYNEQFS.

V is TRBV20-1 and J is TRBJ2-5; 7 nucleotides match TRBD2. Unmatched junction bases numbered 10, after V lost 1 base and J lost 2 bases. In germline, CDR1 is DFQATT, CDR2 SNEGSKA (reference sequence). The CDR3 runs 16 residues. The CDR3 coding sequence is TGCAGTGCTAGAGCTCGTAAGGCGGGACTACAAGAGACCCAGTACTTC. Protein product: CSARARKAGLQETQYF.

This clonotype has just a few counts. The gene calls are TRBV5-1 and TRBJ1-1; D is possibly TRBD1 (5 bases). The CDR3 is made up of 15 amino acids. CDR1 is SGHRS, CDR2 YFSETQ, per germline. Trimming removed 4 bases from V and 0 bases from J, with 13 bases in between. CDR3 protein: CASSNSQGVNTEAFF. As DNA, the CDR3 is TGCGCCAGCAGCAACAGCCAGGGTGTGAACACTGAAGCTTTCTTT.

The gene calls are TRBV7-9 and TRBJ2-7, with D perhaps TRBD1 (6 bases). This CDR3 spans 14 amino acids. The germline CDR1 and CDR2 sequences are SEHNR and FQNEAQ (reference sequence). V lost 8 bases, J lost 2 bases, and 16 bases lay in between. The CDR3 DNA follows: TGTGCCAGCGGTTCTGGGGGCCCCACCTACGAGCAGTACTTC. It codes for CASGSGGPTYEQYF.

This clonotype was picked up a small number of times. The genes are TRBV19 and TRBJ1-5; the match to TRBD1 covers 7 bases. Germline assignment: CDR1 LNHDA and CDR2 SQIVND (reference sequence). The CDR3 runs to 13 residues. Germline trimming cut 9 bases from V and 6 bases from J; bases unmatched to any gene: 8. CDR3 protein: CASATGYTQPQHF. CDR3 sequence (DNA): TGTGCCAGCGCGACAGGGTATACTCAGCCCCAGCATTTT.

V is TRBV5-1 and J is TRBJ1-1; the match to TRBD1 covers 7 bases. With 2 bases clipped from V and 2 bases from J, the junction kept 6 bases outside the gene matches. CDR1 is SGHRS and CDR2 is YFSETQ in the germline V gene. CDR3 length: 15 amino acids. Here the CDR3 DNA reads TGCGCCAGCAGCTTTACGGACAGGACCAACACTGAAGCTTTCTTT. This codes for CASSFTDRTNTEAFF.

CDR3 nucleotide sequence: TGTGCCAGCAGTTTTGGAGGTTATAATTCACCCCTCCACTTT. Translating it yields CASSFGGYNSPLHF. V usage is TRBV28 and J usage is TRBJ1-6; no definite D call. CDR1 and CDR2 (germline): MDHEN, SYDVKM. The CDR3 sequence is 14 residues long. The V and J ends lost 3 bases and 4 bases respectively, with 7 bases between them.

The CDR3 DNA reads TGTGCCAGCAGTTCCCCCGTCTACAGGGCGTCTGATGAAAAACTGTTTTTT. Its protein product is CASSSPVYRASDEKLFF. The chain combines TRBV12-3 or TRBV12-4 with TRBJ1-4; D might be TRBD1 (6 bases). Trimming shortened V by 4 bases and J by 6 bases, and 21 bases separated the two germline ends. The CDR3 covers 17 residues.

The chain links TRBV5-1 to TRBJ2-2; D assignment may be TRBD1 or TRBD2 (5 bases each). The length of the CDR3 is 16 residues. V was trimmed by 0 bases and J by 3 bases, leaving 12 bases between them. The germline gives CDR1 SGHRS, CDR2 YFSETQ. CDR3 coding DNA: TGCGCCAGCAGCTTGGGGTCGGGGCTCGACACCGGGGAGCTGTTTTTT. This encodes CASSLGSGLDTGELFF. Full variable domain (missing parts from reference TRBV5-1 and TRBJ2-2): KAGVTQTPRYLIKTRGQQVTLSCSPISGHRSVSWYQQTPGQGLQFLFEYFSETQRNKGNFPGRFSGRQFSNSRSEMNVSTLELGDSALYLCASSLGSGLDTGELFFGEGSRLTVL.

The gene calls are TRBV12-3 or TRBV12-4 and TRBJ1-4; a possible D gene is TRBD1 (6 bases). The CDR3 is made up of 15 amino acids. V lost 4 bases to trimming and J lost 6 bases, with 15 bases between them. CDR3 sequence reads: CASSSRTAGDEKLFF. The CDR3 DNA reads as TGTGCCAGCAGTTCACGGACAGCCGGGGATGAAAAACTGTTTTTT.

The chain links TRBV27 to TRBJ2-5, with D tentatively TRBD2 (6 bases). Trimming pared 5 bases from V and 1 base from J, leaving 14 bases between. The CDR3 is made up of 15 amino acids. Germline V gives CDR1 MNHEY, CDR2 SMNVEV (reference sequence). CDR3 region: CASSLARGSQETQYF. The CDR3 DNA follows: TGTGCCAGCAGTCTAGCTCGGGGGAGCCAAGAGACCCAGTACTTC.